These 9 T cell receptor beta chains were all obtained from the same sample, sequenced in a study of Tregs in tolerant kidney transplant recipients (dated by TCRdb to between 2017 and 2020). In the paper's terms, the time point label means: blood sample drawn before combined kidney and bone marrow transplant. For bulk CFSE mixed lymphocyte reactions, CFSE-labeled recipient PBMCs were cocultured for roughly six days with irradiated donor PBMCs, after which the cells were stained for CD3/CD4/CD8 and FACS-sorted. Antigens for these TCRs are unknown. Receptors were amplified or captured by the immunoSEQ multiplex PCR assay. TCRdb re-hosts the immuneACCESS table, in-frame sequences only. Its copies lack some clones; in the studies checked, an unresolved V gene accounts for under half of them, and the cause for the rest is not known. Within this sample are about 8,300 clones, with roughly a third of them counted one time only. The ten largest clones capture about 5.6% of the sample.

The starting material was CD8+ T cells from blood cultured with allogeneic cells, obtained before the transplant. The receptors derive from a human patient who received a combined kidney and bone marrow transplant.

This clone has a handful of counts. The chain employs TRBV11-2 and TRBJ2-2, with 8 bases that match TRBD2. The V gene end was trimmed by 0 bases and the J gene end by 7 bases; junction bases not matched to a gene: 7. Per germline, CDR1 SGHAT and CDR2 FQNNGV. The CDR3 spans 16 residues. The CDR3 DNA sequence: TGTGCCAGCAGCTTAGATTTCACCGGGAGGGTCGGGGAGCTGTTTTTT. This gives the protein CASSLDFTGRVGELFF.

The rearrangement links TRBV7-2 to TRBJ2-7, with 7 bases fitting TRBD2. The germline gives CDR1 SGHTA, CDR2 FQGNSA. The CDR3 contains 14 residues. The V and J ends lost 1 base and 2 bases, in that order; junction bases with no gene match: 2. This CDR3 is CASSLGGGTYEQYF. DNA of the CDR3: TGTGCCAGCAGCTTAGGGGGGGGGACCTACGAGCAGTACTTC. Combining the CDR3 with reference TRBV7-2 and TRBJ2-7 gives the whole variable domain GAGVSQSPSNKVTEKGKDVELRCDPISGHTALYWYRQSLGQGLEFLIYFQGNSAPDKSGLPSDRFSAERTGGSVSTLTIQRTQQEDSAVYLCASSLGGGTYEQYFGPGTRLTVT.

For the CDR3, the DNA is TGCGCCAGCAGCCTCCGACAGACGCGAGATGAGCAGTTCTTC. This codes for CASSLRQTRDEQFF. The chain employs TRBV4-3 and TRBJ2-1; D is possibly TRBD1 (5 bases). The germline V gene encodes CDR1 LGHNA and CDR2 YSLEER. The CDR3 is made up of 14 amino acids. Trimming took 4 bases from V and 8 from J, leaving 15 bases between them.

The table lists this clone with a few counts. This sequence joins TRBV6-1 and TRBJ1-2; 7 nucleotides line up with TRBD1. This CDR3 region has 13 residues. CDR1 MNHNS and CDR2 SASEGT come from the germline V gene. With 7 bases clipped from V and 6 bases from J, the junction kept 8 bases outside the gene matches. CDR3 nucleotides: TGTGCCAGCAAAGGCTGGGACAGAGATGGCTACACCTTC. Translated: CASKGWDRDGYTF.

This chain uses TRBV29-1 with TRBJ2-3, with TRBD1 matching 11 bases. V lost 5 bases to trimming and J lost 5 bases; unmatched junction nucleotides: 3. This CDR3 has 13 amino acids. The germline V gene has CDR1 SQVTM and CDR2 ANQGSEA. CDR3 residues: CSVRTGGEDTQYF. The CDR3 bases are TGCAGCGTTAGGACAGGGGGCGAAGATACGCAGTATTTT.

The chain has TRBV19 and TRBJ1-5; D perhaps matches TRBD1 (5 bases). The CDR3 sequence is 13 residues long. The V gene's germline CDR1 is LNHDA and CDR2 SQIVND (reference sequence). Trimming shortened V by 5 bases and J by 7 bases, and 12 bases separated the two germline ends. In nucleotides, the CDR3 is TGTGCCAGTAGTGTTTGGGGGGAGCAGCCCCAGCATTTT. This translates into CASSVWGEQPQHF.

This rearrangement joins TRBV6-5 to TRBJ1-1, with D possibly matching TRBD1 (5 bases). Trimming took 6 bases from V and 5 from J, leaving 19 bases between them. The CDR3 sequence is 15 residues long. Germline assignment: CDR1 MNHEY and CDR2 SVGAGI. DNA of the CDR3: TGTGCCAGCAGACAATTTGGAGGGGCGAATACTGAAGCTTTCTTT. It codes for CASRQFGGANTEAFF.

The rearrangement links TRBV29-1 to TRBJ2-1; 8 bases line up with TRBD1. V shed 5 bases, J shed 2 bases, and the junction held 2 bases outside the gene matches. CDR3 length equals 13 residues. Germline values: CDR1 SQVTM, CDR2 ANQGSEA. The CDR3 reads CSVPGQAYNEQFF. The CDR3 bases are TGCAGCGTTCCGGGACAGGCCTACAATGAGCAGTTCTTC.

The chain carries TRBV6-5 and TRBJ2-7, with D possibly matching TRBD1 (7 bases). Germline CDR1 reads MNHEY; CDR2 reads SVGAGI. CDR3 length equals 15 residues. V lost 4 bases to trimming and J lost 2 bases, with 15 bases between them. CDR3 loop: CASSLGQGGPYEQYF. The CDR3 nucleotides read TGTGCCAGCAGTTTGGGGCAGGGGGGCCCCTACGAGCAGTACTTC.